Following are 22 T cell receptor beta chains from one sample sequenced in a study of beta chain features in type 1 diabetes. The sequenced template was cDNA made from the entire isolated RNA. Generated by immunoSEQ multiplex PCR, the TCRdb table keeps only in-frame clones and is missing some. This table has about 330,000 clones, 11% appearing once. Sequenced sample: naive CD4+ T cells from blood. These receptors were taken from a young woman in good health.

This clone was picked up a small number of times. This chain connects TRBV11-2 to TRBJ2-1; 11 bases match TRBD2. CDR1 is SGHAT and CDR2 is FQNNGV in the germline V gene. CDR3 length: 16 residues. V trimming: 2 bases; J trimming: 6 bases; junction bases outside the gene matches: 6. The chain's CDR3 is CASSLTSGSVSNEQFF. In DNA, the CDR3 is TGTGCCAGCAGCTTAACTAGCGGGAGTGTTAGCAATGAGCAGTTCTTC.

V usage is TRBV5-1 and J usage is TRBJ2-3, with D hard to call. The CDR3 has 14 residues. Germline V gives CDR1 SGHRS, CDR2 YFSETQ. Trimming removed 0 bases from V and 2 bases from J, with 7 bases in between. The CDR3 loop reads CASSLDRNTDTQYF. CDR3 sequence (DNA): TGCGCCAGCAGCTTGGACAGAAACACAGATACGCAGTATTTT.

This clone was counted only a few times. One junction end disagrees with the germline gene, perhaps due to a read error. This chain connects TRBV28 to TRBJ1-2; perhaps TRBD1 as D (6 bases). The CDR3 consists of 12 residues. Germline assignment: CDR1 MDHEN and CDR2 SYDVKM. The CDR3 coding sequence is TGTGTCAGCGGGGGGGCAGACTATGGCTACACCTTC. It encodes CVSGGADYGYTF.

A note on this clone: Other nucleotide sequences from this sample produce the same CDR3. CDR3 in DNA: TGTGCCAGCTCACCGACAGGGGAAGAGACCCAGTACTTC. Residues: CASSPTGEETQYF. V is TRBV18 and J is TRBJ2-5, with TRBD1 matching 8 bases. V lost 3 bases, J lost 3 bases, and 0 bases stayed unmatched. Germline CDR1 KGHSH, CDR2 LQKENI. The CDR3 contains 13 residues. Combining the CDR3 with reference TRBV18 and TRBJ2-5 gives the whole variable domain NAGVMQNPRHLVRRRGQEARLRCSPMKGHSHVYWYRQLPEEGLKFMVYLQKENIIDESGMPKERFSAEFPKEGPSILRIQQVVRGDSAAYFCASSPTGEETQYFGPGTRLLVL.

This clone was found a few times. This sequence joins TRBV11-1 and TRBJ2-5, with 9 bases identical to TRBD1. The CDR3 is made up of 14 amino acids. Germline V gives CDR1 SGHAT, CDR2 FQDESV (reference sequence). V gave up 1 base and J gave up 3 bases; unmatched junction bases: 0. CDR3 sequence (DNA): TGTGCCAGCAGCTTAGGGACAGGGGAAGAGACCCAGTACTTC. Its protein product is CASSLGTGEETQYF.

This clone was counted a few times. This sequence joins TRBV29-1 and TRBJ1-5, with D possibly matching TRBD1 (6 bases). Trimming shortened V by 7 bases and J by 3 bases, and 13 bases separated the two germline ends. The CDR3 spans 13 residues. In germline, CDR1 is SQVTM, CDR2 ANQGSEA. CDR3 bases: TGCAGCGCCAAGGACAGTCTCAATCAGCCCCAGCATTTT. Its protein is CSAKDSLNQPQHF.

This clone was counted a few times. This chain links TRBV5-4 with TRBJ2-3; 8 bases map to TRBD1. J gave up 0 bases and V 4 bases, and 4 bases lay outside the gene matches. The CDR3 spans 15 residues. Germline loops: CDR1 SGHNT, CDR2 YYREEE (reference sequence). The DNA for the CDR3 is TGTGCCAGCAGCATACGGACAGGGAGCACAGATACGCAGTATTTT. It codes for CASSIRTGSTDTQYF.

This clone has just a few counts. The chain links TRBV28 to TRBJ2-7, with TRBD1 matching 8 bases. Germline assignment: CDR1 MDHEN and CDR2 SYDVKM. CDR3 length: 14 amino acids. The junction had 8 bases not matched to a gene; V was cut back by 5 bases and J by 5 bases. In nucleotides, the CDR3 is TGTGCCAGCAGTCTCCGACAGGGGCGGAACGAGCAGTACTTC. The encoded protein is CASSLRQGRNEQYF.

This chain connects TRBV28 to TRBJ2-1; D is uncertain. Trimming removed 8 bases from V and 5 bases from J, with 10 bases in between. This CDR3 is built from 12 residues. CDR1 and CDR2 (germline): MDHEN, SYDVKM. The CDR3 sequence: CASGFSHNEQFF. The CDR3 bases are TGTGCCAGCGGGTTTAGCCACAATGAGCAGTTCTTC.

This clone appeared a few times. J is TRBJ1-2 and V is TRBV18; 8 bases match TRBD1. The germline V gene has CDR1 KGHSH and CDR2 LQKENI. This CDR3 comprises 14 residues. J lost 8 bases, V lost 3 bases, and 8 bases had no gene match. The CDR3 sequence: CASSPLSSGGGYTF. The CDR3 nucleotides are TGTGCCAGCTCACCCCTTTCTTCAGGGGGCGGCTACACCTTC.

The J gene is TRBJ2-1, the V gene TRBV7-9; TRBD2 aligns across 7 bases. There are 15 residues in the CDR3. Trimming at V came to 5 bases and at J to 6 bases, leaving 10 bases not matched to a gene. The germline V gene encodes CDR1 SEHNR and CDR2 FQNEAQ (reference sequence). The CDR3 protein is CASSRLAGAGNEQFF. The CDR3 DNA reads TGTGCCAGCAGCCGTCTGGCGGGAGCAGGCAATGAGCAGTTCTTC.

In this sample, this clone turned up a few times. The chain carries TRBV4-1 and TRBJ1-1; the D is unclear. The V gene lost 1 base and the J gene lost 1 base, with 7 bases spanning the gap. There are 14 residues in the CDR3. Germline CDR1 MGHRA, CDR2 YSYEKL. CDR3 in amino acids: CASSQAMRNTEAFF. The DNA of the CDR3 is TGCGCCAGCAGCCAAGCCATGAGGAACACTGAAGCTTTCTTT.

A few counts support this clone. V usage is TRBV7-6 and J usage is TRBJ2-1, with 7 bases identical to TRBD1. The V gene end was trimmed by 5 bases and the J gene end by 4 bases; junction bases not matched to a gene: 8. Germline V gene sequence: CDR1 SGHVS, CDR2 FNYEAQ. CDR3 length equals 15 residues. The CDR3 nucleotides are TGTGCCAGCAGCATGGACAGGAGCCCTTACAATGAGCAGTTCTTC. Protein: CASSMDRSPYNEQFF. The variable domain in full, completed from reference TRBV7-6 and TRBJ2-1, reads GAGVSQSPRYKVTKRGQDVALRCDPISGHVSLYWYRQALGQGPEFLTYFNYEAQQDKSGLPNDRFSAERPEGSISTLTIQRTEQRDSAMYRCASSMDRSPYNEQFFGPGTRLTVL.

This clone was picked up a small number of times. V usage is TRBV30 and J usage is TRBJ1-5; the D is unclear. The CDR3 runs 13 residues. Trimming took off 3 bases at V and 0 bases at J, with 6 bases between the two ends. CDR1 GTSNPN and CDR2 SVGIG come from the germline V gene (reference sequence). The CDR3 here is CAWSPDSNQPQHF. The DNA for the CDR3 is TGTGCCTGGAGCCCAGATAGCAATCAGCCCCAGCATTTT.

The chain is built from TRBV30 and TRBJ2-5; perhaps TRBD2 as D (5 bases). The CDR3 runs to 11 residues. V lost 2 bases to trimming and J lost 11 bases, with 12 bases between them. Germline V gene data show CDR1 as GTSNPN and CDR2 as SVGIG (reference sequence). CDR3 loop: CAWSFRTEQYF. Here the CDR3 DNA reads TGTGCCTGGAGTTTTAGGACTGAGCAGTACTTC. Drawing the rest from reference TRBV30 and TRBJ2-5, the complete variable domain is SQTIHQWPATLVQPVGSPLSLECTVEGTSNPNLYWYRQAAGRGLQLLFYSVGIGQISSEVPQNLSASRPQDRQFILSSKKLLLSDSGFYLCAWSFRTEQYFGPGTRLLVL.

This chain joins TRBV6-5 and TRBJ2-5; 8 bases align to TRBD1. J gave up 5 bases and V 0 bases, and 5 bases lay outside the gene matches. The CDR3 is made up of 15 amino acids. Germline lookup yields CDR1 MNHEY and CDR2 SVGAGI. The CDR3 DNA follows: TGTGCCAGCAGTTACTCGGACAGGGTTTCGGAGACCCAGTACTTC. This translates into CASSYSDRVSETQYF.

The CDR3 DNA follows: TGTGCCAGCAGCTTAGATTTAGGAGCGGGAGTCTCAGATACGCAGTATTTT. As protein: CASSLDLGAGVSDTQYF. V gene TRBV11-2 combines with J gene TRBJ2-3, with TRBD2 matching over 8 bases. This CDR3 has 17 amino acids. CDR1 and CDR2 from the germline V gene are SGHAT and FQNNGV. Trimming at V came to 0 bases and at J to 4 bases, leaving 9 bases not matched to a gene.

V is TRBV19 and J is TRBJ1-5; D possibly corresponds to TRBD1 (6 bases). V dropped 4 bases and J dropped 0 bases, with 10 bases sitting between them. Germline lookup yields CDR1 LNHDA and CDR2 SQIVND (reference sequence). The CDR3 extends over 15 amino acids. The DNA for the CDR3 is TGTGCCAGTAGTACCGACAGGAGTAGCAATCAGCCCCAGCATTTT. Its protein is CASSTDRSSNQPQHF.

This clone was counted between two and nine times. This sequence joins TRBV10-3 and TRBJ1-1, with D unresolved. V lost 0 bases to trimming and J lost 2 bases, with 10 bases between them. The CDR3 has 15 amino acids. Germline-derived CDR1 and CDR2 are ENHRY and SYGVKD. CDR3 nucleotide sequence: TGTGCCATCAGTGAGTCGGGCAGGCCTAACACTGAAGCTTTCTTT. It translates to CAISESGRPNTEAFF.

V is TRBV6-1 and J is TRBJ2-7, with 15 positions matching TRBD2. The CDR3 consists of 18 residues. Germline trimming cut 4 bases from V and 2 bases from J; bases unmatched to any gene: 9. Germline V gene sequence: CDR1 MNHNS, CDR2 SASEGT. The CDR3 DNA reads TGTGCCAGCAGTGCAATCGTCAGGACTAGCGGGAGGGCCTACGAGCAGTACTTC. This encodes CASSAIVRTSGRAYEQYF.

This clone was recorded a few times. The J gene is TRBJ2-7, the V gene TRBV7-2, with 8 bases identical to TRBD1. Unmatched junction bases numbered 14, after V lost 5 bases and J lost 2 bases. This CDR3 is built from 17 residues. Per germline, CDR1 SGHTA and CDR2 FQGNSA. CDR3 sequence: CASSAQSRGRWAYEQYF. CDR3 coding DNA: TGTGCCAGCAGCGCTCAAAGCAGGGGGCGCTGGGCCTACGAGCAGTACTTC. Full variable domain (outside the CDR3, taken from reference TRBV7-2 and TRBJ2-7): GAGVSQSPSNKVTEKGKDVELRCDPISGHTALYWYRQSLGQGLEFLIYFQGNSAPDKSGLPSDRFSAERTGGSVSTLTIQRTQQEDSAVYLCASSAQSRGRWAYEQYFGPGTRLTVT.

V is TRBV9 and J is TRBJ2-1; D is possibly TRBD2 (6 bases). Germline CDR1 is SGDLS and CDR2 is YYNGEE. The CDR3 runs to 12 residues. Trimming cost V 4 bases and J 10 bases, with 12 bases left between them. In DNA, the CDR3 is TGTGCCAGCAGCCCCACGGGGGACGAGCAGTTCTTC. The encoded protein is CASSPTGDEQFF.